This T cell receptor (beta chain) stems from a study of tumor-infiltrating lymphocytes in primary liver carcinoma listed by TCRdb under 2017. Regarding the complete study: Surgical resection was performed in China between 2015 and early 2016 on a handful of patients with histopathologically diagnosed primary liver carcinoma. The five patients had tumors of stage T1-T3 N0M0, with maximum diameters ranging from 4.2 to 10 cm. Samples yielded roughly 3.5 to 8 million productive TCRbeta reads; read depth did not differ significantly between tissue types. Reproducibility between technical replicate repertoires was high, with correlation coefficients above 0.95 and mean shared-clone rates about 0.89. Hepatocellular carcinoma (four) or combined HCC and intrahepatic cholangiocarcinoma (one) was present in the five patients, who were three men and two women aged 30 to 69 years. A total of 35 specimens from 5 patients, comprising 25 or so tumor regions, 5 adjacent noncancerous liver tissues and 5 peripheral blood samples, were covered by TCRbeta repertoire sequencing. For each liver tumor, the study sampled five regions along with adjacent normal tissue and blood, and applied TCRbeta repertoire sequencing, expression microarrays and whole-exome sequencing. Overall results and qualifications from the work: Only a few patients were included in the study, and the authors note that the findings should be validated in a larger study. A significantly larger repertoire fraction was made up by the top 250 clones in tumors than in blood (p = 0.039). Because sequencing covered only the TCR beta chain and unpaired alpha chains were not captured, true repertoire diversity is likely underestimated. Consistent with antigen-driven expansion, pairs of tumor regions showed higher repertoire overlap (mean around 35%) than either tumor-adjacent pairs (around 17%) or tumor-blood pairs (about 15%). Comparison of CD4+ and CD8+ T cell repertoires was precluded by the use of bulk unsorted samples.

The CDR3 starts with the cysteine, ends with the phenylalanine, and has 18 residues. The sequence is cut down to CDR3 DNA, 54 bases in frame from base 1. The CDR1 and CDR2 encoded by the germline V gene are MNHNS and SASEGT. Using a constant-region primer and ProtoScript II reverse transcriptase, TCRbeta-specific cDNA was reverse-transcribed from about 0.45 ug total RNA. Construction of the TCRbeta libraries relied on three nested rounds of multiplex PCR, following a slightly modified ARM-PCR procedure. The first two PCR rounds used multiplex TRBV1-TRBV30 forward primers with a Cbeta reverse primer, each for roughly 10 cycles. Sample barcodes and Illumina adapters were added in a final 25-cycle PCR using Deep VentR polymerase. Amplicons of 200-500 bp were gel-purified with a QIAquick gel extraction kit before sequencing. The TCRbeta amplicons were sequenced with 250-bp paired-end reads on an Illumina HiSeq 2500. In the original analysis: Quality trimming of reads was performed with Trimmomatic v0.33, and paired reads were merged with FLASH v1.2.11 so that full CDR3 sequences could be recovered. V, D and J germline segments were assigned to the rearranged TCRbeta sequences using MiGEC v1.2.1b. Clonotype statistics and Shannon-Wiener diversity indices were computed with VDJtools v1.0.0. Except for diversity analysis, only the 250 most abundant clonotypes of each sample were used in subsequent analyses to reduce sampling bias. Using fastp trimming at Q25 and MiXCR clonotype assembly, TCRdb reanalyzed the public sequencing data and kept in-frame beta chains. Each entry merges the rows of one CDR3 protein and shows their most common DNA and genes. In this record, the V and J calls reflect TCRdb's handling and not the investigators' own analysis. The table for this sample lists 250,000 to 350,000 distinct CDR3 sequences; 50% to 60% of them were counted only once. Jointly, the top ten make up over 15% of the sample.

Details on this clonotype: This receptor's antigen is unknown. The junction does not match germline at one end; this may be a read error.

TRIzol reagent was used to extract blood RNA from unsorted whole blood, while the DNeasy Blood & Tissue kit provided the germline DNA. Chronic HBV infection was present in the patients, and the patients were treatment-naive at sampling. Before surgery, about 4 milliliters of peripheral blood were collected into K2EDTA tubes. The rearrangement joined TRBV6-1 to TRBJ2-2, with TRBD2 matching 8 junction bases. Sequences were obtained from peripheral blood. The TCR comes from a woman under 40 with primary liver carcinoma and hepatitis B virus infection. In nucleotides, the sequence is TGTGCCAGCAGTGAAGCATTGACGGGAGGGGCGAACACCGGGGGGCTGTTTTTT. Translated, this is CASSEALTGGANTGGLFF.